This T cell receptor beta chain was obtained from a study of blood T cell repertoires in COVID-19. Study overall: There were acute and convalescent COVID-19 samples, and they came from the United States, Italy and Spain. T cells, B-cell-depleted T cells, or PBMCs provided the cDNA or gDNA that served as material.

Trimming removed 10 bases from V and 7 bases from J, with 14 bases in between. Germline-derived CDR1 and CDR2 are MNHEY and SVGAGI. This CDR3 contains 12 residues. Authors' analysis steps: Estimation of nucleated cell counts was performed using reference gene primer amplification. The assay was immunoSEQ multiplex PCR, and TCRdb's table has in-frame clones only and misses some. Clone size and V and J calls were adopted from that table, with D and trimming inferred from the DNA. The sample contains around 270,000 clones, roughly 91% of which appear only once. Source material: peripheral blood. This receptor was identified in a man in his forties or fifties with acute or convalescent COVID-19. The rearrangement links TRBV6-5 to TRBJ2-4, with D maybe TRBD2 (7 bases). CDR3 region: CATGEGVNIQYF. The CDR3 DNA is TGTGCCACGGGGGAGGGGGTGAACATTCAGTACTTC.